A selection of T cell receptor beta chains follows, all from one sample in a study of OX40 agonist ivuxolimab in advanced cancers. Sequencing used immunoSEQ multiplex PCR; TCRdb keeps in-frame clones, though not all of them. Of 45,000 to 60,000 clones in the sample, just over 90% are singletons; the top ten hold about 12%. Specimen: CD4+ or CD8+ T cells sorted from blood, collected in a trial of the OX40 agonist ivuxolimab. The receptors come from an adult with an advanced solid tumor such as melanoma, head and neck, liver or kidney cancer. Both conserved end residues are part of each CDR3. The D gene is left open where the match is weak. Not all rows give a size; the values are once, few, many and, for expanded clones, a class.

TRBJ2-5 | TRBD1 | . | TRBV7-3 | TGTGCCAGCAGCTTAACAGGGGGCGAGCAGGAGACCCAGTACTTC | CASSLTGGEQETQYF
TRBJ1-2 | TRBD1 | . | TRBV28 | TGTGCCAGCACCTCCCCCCAGGGGGCGGTCTATGGCTACACCTTC | CASTSPQGAVYGYTF
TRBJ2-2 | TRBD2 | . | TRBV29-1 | TGCAGCGTTGATACGGGGGCCCTAGCGGGACCAACCGGGGAGCTGTTTTTT | CSVDTGALAGPTGELFF
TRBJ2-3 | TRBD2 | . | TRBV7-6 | TGTGCCAGCAGCTTGGGACTAGCGGGAGTGGCTAGTAATACGCAGTATTTT | CASSLGLAGVASNTQYF
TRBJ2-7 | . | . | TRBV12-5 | TGTGCTAGTGATCCTCAGGGTAGGGGATACGAGCAGTACTTC | CASDPQGRGYEQYF
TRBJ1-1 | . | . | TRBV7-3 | TGTGCCAGCAGCTTAGGGCCGGCGGGTGAAGCTTTCTTT | CASSLGPAGEAFF
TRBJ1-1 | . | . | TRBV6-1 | TGTGCCAGCAGTGAAGGCAGAAGTCGAGAAGCTTTCTTT | CASSEGRSREAFF
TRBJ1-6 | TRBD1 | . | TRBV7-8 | TGTGCCAGCAGCCGCGGCGGGACAGGGGTTGCCTATAATTCACCCCTCCACTTT | CASSRGGTGVAYNSPLHF
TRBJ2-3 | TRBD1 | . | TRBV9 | TGTGCCAGCAGCGTAGCCGGGACAGGGTCAGATACGCAGTATTTT | CASSVAGTGSDTQYF
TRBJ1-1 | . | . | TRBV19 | TGTGCCAGTAGTATGTTAACCCAGGGAGCTTTCTTT | CASSMLTQGAFF
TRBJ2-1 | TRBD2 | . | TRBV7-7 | TGTGCTAGCAGCTTGACTAGCAAAGACCATGAGCAGTTCTTC | CASSLTSKDHEQFF
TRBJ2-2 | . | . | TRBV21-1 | TGTGCCAGCAGCAAAGATTTATGGGGGGCCCAGAACACCGGGGAGCTGTTTTTT | CASSKDLWGAQNTGELFF
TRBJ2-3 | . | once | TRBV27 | TGTGCCAGCAGTTATCGGGAGACCAATTCAGATACGCAGTATTTT | CASSYRETNSDTQYF
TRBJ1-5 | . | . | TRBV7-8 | TGTGCCAGCAGCTTAGCCACCGGGACCCAGCATTTT | CASSLATGTQHF
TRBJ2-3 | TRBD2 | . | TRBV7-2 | TGTGCCAGCAGCTTATCTCTAGCGGGAGGGTTTGATACGCAGTATTTT | CASSLSLAGGFDTQYF
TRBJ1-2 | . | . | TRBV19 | TGTGCCAGTAGTCAGGGGCTATCGAGCGGCTACACCTTC | CASSQGLSSGYTF
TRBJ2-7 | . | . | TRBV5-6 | TGTGCCAGCAGCTTGGCCGGGTCCTCCTACGAGCAGTACTTC | CASSLAGSSYEQYF
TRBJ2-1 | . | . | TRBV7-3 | TGTGCCAGCAGCTTGACGGGCTACAATGAGCAGTTCTTC | CASSLTGYNEQFF
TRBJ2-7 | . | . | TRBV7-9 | TGTGCCAGCAGCTTACTGGGGGGAGAGCAGTACTTC | CASSLLGGEQYF
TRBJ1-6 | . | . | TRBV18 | TGTGCCAGCTCACCAACAGGGAGTGTTGACTCACCCCTCCACTTT | CASSPTGSVDSPLHF
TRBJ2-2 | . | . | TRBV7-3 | TGTGCCAGCAGCTTAGTACGGTCGGGAAGTACCGGGGAGCTGTTTTTT | CASSLVRSGSTGELFF
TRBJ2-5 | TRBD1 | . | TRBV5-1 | TGCGCCAGCAGCTTGGGGGACAGGCTCCAAGAGACCCAGTACTTC | CASSLGDRLQETQYF
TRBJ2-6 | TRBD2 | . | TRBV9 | TGTGCCAGCAGCGTGTTAGCGGGCCTCAGCTCTGGGGCCAACGTCCTGACTTTC | CASSVLAGLSSGANVLTF
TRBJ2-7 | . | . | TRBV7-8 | TGTGCCAGCAGCTTAAGACAGGTTGGAAAGAGCTCCTACGAGCAGTACTTC | CASSLRQVGKSSYEQYF
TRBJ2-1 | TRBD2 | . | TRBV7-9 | TGTGCCAGCAGCCCGAGCGGGAGTTCCTACAATGAGCAGTTCTTC | CASSPSGSSYNEQFF
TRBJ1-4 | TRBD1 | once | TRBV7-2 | TGTGCCAGCAGCATAACCAGGGGGCGGGCAACTAATGAAAAACTGTTTTTT | CASSITRGRATNEKLFF
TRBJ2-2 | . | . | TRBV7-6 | TGTGCCAGCAGCCTCGACGGGACTTACAACACCGGGGAGCTGTTTTTT | CASSLDGTYNTGELFF
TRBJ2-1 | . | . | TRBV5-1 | TGCGCCAGCAGCGGCCCGGTAGGGGGTCCCTACAATGAGCAGTTCTTC | CASSGPVGGPYNEQFF
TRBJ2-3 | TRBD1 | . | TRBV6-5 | TGTGCCAGCAGCCCCGGGACAGGGAGGACAGATACGCAGTATTTT | CASSPGTGRTDTQYF